A selection of T cell receptor beta chains follows, all from one sample in a study of control samples from healthy donors and cancer patients. The assay was immunoSEQ multiplex PCR, and TCRdb's table has in-frame clones only and misses some. This sample has fewer than 250,000 clones, with approximately 90% found just once. Sample: blood. The receptors here all came from a man younger than 40 in good health. The conserved cysteine and the conserved F or W are not part of the CDR3 here. The order of the fields is V gene, CDR3 protein.

>TRBV11-3
ASSGEGQGVTDTQY
>TRBV7-9
ASSFNPTSAAYEQY
>TRBV5-1
ASSRGSSTDTQY
>TRBV25-1
ASSDYVLGTEAF
>TRBV18
ASSLRVTEKLF
>TRBV5-6
ASSLDRRGRPPGYGYT
>TRBV27
ASPAGRSTEAF
>TRBV28
ASSPGTPSHNEQF
>TRBV2
ASRGLAATSTDTQY
>TRBV3-1/TRBV3-2
ASSPSERNTEAF
>TRBV3-1/TRBV3-2
ASSQNQGIADTQY
>TRBV5-4
ASSLAGGNTIY
>TRBV25-1
ASSEGGGPSYNSPLH
>TRBV23-1
ASSPIVRDRYNSPLH
>TRBV28
ASKIDGALTEAF
>TRBV6-5
ASRTQGQNQPQH
>TRBV6-6
ASSRTVNNEQF
>TRBV15
ATSKLAGGVDTQY
>TRBV6-1
ASSEVRVNTEAF
>TRBV5-6
ASRALTDTQY
>TRBV19
ASTPSGGTDTQY
>TRBV7-8
ASSSSGFNSNQPQH
>TRBV5-1
ASSLEDSGSYGYT
>TRBV27
ASSLPDRVRLF
>TRBV2
ASRYGQGANEQF
>TRBV24-1
ATSDTPGQGMLSSYNEQF
>TRBV7-9
ASSFSRTHNEQF
>TRBV6-5
ASSYSVGSEKLF
>TRBV2
ASRGVGNEQF
>TRBV4-1
ASSQVEGQRYREQY
>TRBV15
ATSRDGGGLSTDTQY
>TRBV25-1
ASSEYTGATNTEAF
>TRBV5-6
ASSTPGQYNEQF
>TRBV13
ASSPGRTGELF
>TRBV11-2
ASLDRLGTTDTQY